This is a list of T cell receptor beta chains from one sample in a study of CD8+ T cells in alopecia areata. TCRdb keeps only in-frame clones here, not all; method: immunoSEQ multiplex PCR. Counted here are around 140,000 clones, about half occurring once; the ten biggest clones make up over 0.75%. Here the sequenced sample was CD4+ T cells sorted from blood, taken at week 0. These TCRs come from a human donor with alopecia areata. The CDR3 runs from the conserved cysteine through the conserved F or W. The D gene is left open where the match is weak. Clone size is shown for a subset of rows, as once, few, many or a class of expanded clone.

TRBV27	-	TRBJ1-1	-	TGTGCCAGCAGTTACCCGACACCGCGCACTGAAGCTTTCTTT	CASSYPTPRTEAFF
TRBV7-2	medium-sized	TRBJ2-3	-	TGTGCCAGCAGCTTAGTTGGGACTTCCCCCGCAGATACGCAGTATTTT	CASSLVGTSPADTQYF
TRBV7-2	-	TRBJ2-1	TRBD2	TGTGCCAGCAGCTTAGTGGGGCTAGCGGCACGCTCCTACAATGAGCAGTTCTTC	CASSLVGLAARSYNEQFF
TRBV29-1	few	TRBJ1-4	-	TGCAGCGTAGTGACCCTTGAAAAACTGTTTTTT	CSVVTLEKLFF
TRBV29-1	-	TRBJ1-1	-	TGCAGCGTTGAGCGGGCAGCGAACACTGAAGCTTTCTTT	CSVERAANTEAFF
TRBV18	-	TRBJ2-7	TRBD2	TGTGCCAGCTCACCCCCGCCCGAGCGGGAGGACAGCGACGAGCAGTACTTC	CASSPPPEREDSDEQYF
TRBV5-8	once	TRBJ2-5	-	TGTGCCAGAGGGGCCCTGCAAGAGACCCAGTACTTC	CARGALQETQYF
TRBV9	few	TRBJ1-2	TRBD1	TGTGCCAGCAGCGTGTCCGGGACAGGCCACTATGGCTACACCTTC	CASSVSGTGHYGYTF
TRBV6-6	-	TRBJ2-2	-	TGTGCCAGCAGCACGAACACCGGGGAGCTGTTTTTT	CASSTNTGELFF
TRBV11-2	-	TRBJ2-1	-	TGTGCCGTTCTGACAGGCCCCGAGTCCTACAATGAGCAGTTCTTC	CAVLTGPESYNEQFF
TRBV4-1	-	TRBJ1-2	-	TGCGCCAGCAGCCGAGACGGTTTGGACTATGGCTACACCTTC	CASSRDGLDYGYTF
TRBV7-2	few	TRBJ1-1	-	TGTGCCAGCAGCCCCCGCTGGAACACTGAAGCTTTCTTT	CASSPRWNTEAFF
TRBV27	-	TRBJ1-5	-	TGTGCCAGCAGTATGTTGATTAACCAGCCCCAGCATTTT	CASSMLINQPQHF
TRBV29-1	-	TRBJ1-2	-	TGCAGCGCCTCAAGGGACCAAGCTAACTATGGCTACACCTTC	CSASRDQANYGYTF
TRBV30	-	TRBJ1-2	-	TGTGCCTGGAGTGTAGAGGATGACTATGGCTACACCTTC	CAWSVEDDYGYTF
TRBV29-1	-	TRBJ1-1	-	TGCAGCGTTGAAAGGGGACTCAAAAACACTGAAGCTTTCTTT	CSVERGLKNTEAFF
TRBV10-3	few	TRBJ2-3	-	TGTGCCATCAACCGACTGAACACAGATACGCAGTATTTT	CAINRLNTDTQYF
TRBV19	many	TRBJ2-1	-	TGTGCCAGTAGTTCGACTAACGTAGGCAATGAGCAGTTCTTC	CASSSTNVGNEQFF
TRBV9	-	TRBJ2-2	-	TGTGCCAGCAGCCCGCGGGTCACCGGGGAGCTGTTTTTT	CASSPRVTGELFF
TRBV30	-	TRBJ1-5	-	TGTGCCTGGAGTGAATGGGGGGGCAATCAGCCCCAGCATTTT	CAWSEWGGNQPQHF
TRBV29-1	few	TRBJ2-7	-	TGCAGCGTTGTAGGGCACGGTAGGGCTGGCGAGCAGTACTTC	CSVVGHGRAGEQYF
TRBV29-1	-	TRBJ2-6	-	TGCAGCGTCCTAGAACCTCGGGTGGCTGGGGCCAACGTCCTGACTTTC	CSVLEPRVAGANVLTF
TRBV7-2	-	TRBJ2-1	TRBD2	TGTGCCAGCAGCCGAAGAGCGGGAGAACATGAGCAGTTCTTC	CASSRRAGEHEQFF
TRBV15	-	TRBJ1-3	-	TGTGCCACCAGCAGAGATATCTCACACTCTGGAAACACCATATATTTT	CATSRDISHSGNTIYF
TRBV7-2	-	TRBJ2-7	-	TGTGCCAGCAGCTTAGCCCGACAGCTCCACGAGCAGTACTTC	CASSLARQLHEQYF
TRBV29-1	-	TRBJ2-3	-	TGCAGCGCCGTCGCTCTAGATACGCAGTATTTT	CSAVALDTQYF
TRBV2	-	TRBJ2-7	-	TGTGCCAGCAGAAATCAAGAGAACTCCTACGAGCAGTACTTC	CASRNQENSYEQYF
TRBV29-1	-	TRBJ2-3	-	TGCAGCGTTGTACGGCGGGCCTCTGGTACGCAGTATTTT	CSVVRRASGTQYF
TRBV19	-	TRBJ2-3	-	TGTGCCAGTAGCTCGGACGGTGCAAATACGCAGTATTTT	CASSSDGANTQYF
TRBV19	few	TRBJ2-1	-	TGTGCCAGCACCCGGGACTGGCCATACAATGAGCAGTTCTTC	CASTRDWPYNEQFF
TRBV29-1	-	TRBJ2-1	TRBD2	TGCAGCGCCTGCGGGGACTACTCCTACAATGAGCAGTTCTTC	CSACGDYSYNEQFF
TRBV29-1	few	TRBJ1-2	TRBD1	TGCAGCGCCACCGCGGGGGGCCGACAGGGAAACTATGGCTACACCTTC	CSATAGGRQGNYGYTF
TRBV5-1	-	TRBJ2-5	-	TGCGCCAGCAGCCCAACAGGCTTAGCTGGACCTGAGTACTTC	CASSPTGLAGPEYF
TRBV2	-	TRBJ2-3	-	TGTGCCAGCAGCGGACAGACTAGCACAGATACGCAGTATTTT	CASSGQTSTDTQYF
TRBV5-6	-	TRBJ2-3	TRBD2	TGTGCCAGCAGCAAAGAGCGGGAGGGCCCAGATACGCAGTATTTT	CASSKEREGPDTQYF
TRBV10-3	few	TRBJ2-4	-	TGTGCCATCAGTGCCGGAGAATTAGCCAAAAACATTCAGTACTTC	CAISAGELAKNIQYF
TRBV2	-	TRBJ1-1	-	TGTGCCAGCCGAATAGACTCGATAGGTGGGGCTTTCTTT	CASRIDSIGGAFF
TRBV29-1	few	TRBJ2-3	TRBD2	TGCAGCGCCTCAAGGACTAGCGGGAGACCTGAAGATACGCAGTATTTT	CSASRTSGRPEDTQYF
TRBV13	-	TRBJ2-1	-	TGTGCCAGCCTGACTCGAGGGGGCGGGAGGAATGAGCAGTTCTTC	CASLTRGGGRNEQFF